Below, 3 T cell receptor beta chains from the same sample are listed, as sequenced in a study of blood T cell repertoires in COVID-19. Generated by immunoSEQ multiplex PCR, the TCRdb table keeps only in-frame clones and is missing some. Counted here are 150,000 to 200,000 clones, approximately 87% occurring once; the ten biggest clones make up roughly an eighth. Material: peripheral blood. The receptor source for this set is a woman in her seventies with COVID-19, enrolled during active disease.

The CDR3 region has the DNA TGTGCCAGCGTACCGGGTCGCTCCTACAATGAGCAGTTCTTC. Translation: CASVPGRSYNEQFF. The chain carries TRBV10-3 and TRBJ2-1; no firm D call. Germline assignment: CDR1 ENHRY and CDR2 SYGVKD. Trimming removed 10 bases at V and 0 bases at J, with 13 bases between. The CDR3 length is 14 residues.

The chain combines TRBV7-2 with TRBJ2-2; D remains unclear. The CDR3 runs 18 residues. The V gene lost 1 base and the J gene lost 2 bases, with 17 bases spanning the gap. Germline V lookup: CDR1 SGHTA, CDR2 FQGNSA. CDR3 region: CASSLEAVGFSNTGELFF. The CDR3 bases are TGTGCCAGCAGCTTAGAGGCTGTCGGGTTTTCCAACACCGGGGAGCTGTTTTTT.

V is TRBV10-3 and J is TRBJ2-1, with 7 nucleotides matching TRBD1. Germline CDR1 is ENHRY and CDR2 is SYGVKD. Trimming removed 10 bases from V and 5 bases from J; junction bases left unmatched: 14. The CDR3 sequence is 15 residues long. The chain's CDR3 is CAKDPRTGRNNEQFF. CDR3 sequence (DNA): TGTGCCAAAGACCCCCGGACAGGAAGAAACAATGAGCAGTTCTTC.